A selection of T cell receptor beta chains follows, all from one sample in a study of blood T cell repertoires in COVID-19. TCRdb's table, derived via immunoSEQ multiplex PCR, lists solely in-frame clones and lacks some. The top ten hold approximately 11% of the sample, which has roughly 150,000 clones, roughly four fifths seen once. Source material: peripheral blood. The receptors stem from a man between 70 and 80 years old with active or convalescent COVID-19. Each CDR3 is given with its conserved first and last residue. The order of the fields is J gene, D gene, V gene, clone size, CDR3 DNA, CDR3 protein. A D gene is named only where the DNA matches it firmly. The size entry is marked missing in some rows and otherwise reads once, few, many or a size class.

TRBJ1-1	NA	TRBV19	NA	TGTGCCAGTAGTGGCGGGCGGTTGAACACTGAAGCTTTCTTT	CASSGGRLNTEAFF
TRBJ1-2	NA	TRBV9	NA	TGTGCCAGCAGCGTAGAGGGGCGATTCCTCCCTGCGGGCTACACCTTC	CASSVEGRFLPAGYTF
TRBJ2-2	TRBD2	TRBV20-1	NA	TGCAGTGCTAGTCAAAGGCGGGACTACTACGCCGGGGAGCTGTTTTTT	CSASQRRDYYAGELFF
TRBJ1-1	NA	TRBV6-5	few	TGTGCCAGCAGCGACGGGGGGAGGACTGAAGCTTTCTTT	CASSDGGRTEAFF
TRBJ1-2	NA	TRBV7-9	NA	TGTGCCAGCAGCGTGGACAGAGTAAACTATGGCTACACCTTC	CASSVDRVNYGYTF
TRBJ2-1	TRBD2	TRBV6-6	NA	TGTGCCAGCAGGATACAGACTAGCGGCAATGAGCAGTTCTTC	CASRIQTSGNEQFF
TRBJ2-4	TRBD1	TRBV5-1	NA	TGCGCCAGCAGCCCACGCCCCCCGGACAGGGATATAAACATTCAGTACTTC	CASSPRPPDRDINIQYF
TRBJ1-2	TRBD1	TRBV9	NA	TGTGCCAGCAGCGTCTCGGACAGGGGAACTGTTGGCTACACCTTC	CASSVSDRGTVGYTF
TRBJ2-5	TRBD2	TRBV7-9	NA	TGTGCCAGCAGCTTCGGACTAGCGGGAGGGCCGTGGGAGACCCAGTACTTC	CASSFGLAGGPWETQYF
TRBJ1-3	NA	TRBV7-2	NA	TGTGCCAGCAGCTTAGGGGGGCACCCCGCAGGAAACACCATATATTTT	CASSLGGHPAGNTIYF
TRBJ1-1	NA	TRBV25-1	NA	TGTGCCAGCATAAAAGGGGCGAACACTGAAGCTTTCTTT	CASIKGANTEAFF
TRBJ1-3	TRBD1	TRBV4-3	NA	TGCGCCAGCAGCCAAGATCATAGGGACAGGGCTGGAAACACCATATATTTT	CASSQDHRDRAGNTIYF
TRBJ1-5	TRBD1	TRBV19	NA	TGTGCCAGTACCACGTGGGGGACAGGTAATCAGCCCCAGCATTTT	CASTTWGTGNQPQHF
TRBJ2-1	TRBD2	TRBV6-2/TRBV6-3	NA	TGTGCCAGCAGTTACGGTCTAGCGGGAGTGGCTAATGAGCAGTTCTTC	CASSYGLAGVANEQFF
TRBJ2-2	TRBD2	TRBV5-4	NA	TGTGCCAGCAGCTCCGGACTAGCGGGGGTTACCGGGGAGCTGTTTTTT	CASSSGLAGVTGELFF
TRBJ2-5	NA	TRBV5-1	NA	TGCGCCAGCAGCCCCTCGTACCAAGAGACCCAGTACTTC	CASSPSYQETQYF
TRBJ1-4	TRBD1	TRBV9	NA	TGTGCCAGCAGCGGAACGACAGGGGGCAGTGAAAAACTGTTTTTT	CASSGTTGGSEKLFF
TRBJ1-2	NA	TRBV30	few	TGTGCCTGGAGTGCCCTAACAGGGTTCTATGGCTACACCTTC	CAWSALTGFYGYTF
TRBJ1-2	NA	TRBV7-6	NA	TGTGCCAGCAGTTCAGTGAACTATGGCTACACCTTC	CASSSVNYGYTF
TRBJ1-1	NA	TRBV12-2	NA	TGTGCAAGTCTAGGGGACAGTAAAGCTTTCTTT	CASLGDSKAFF
TRBJ2-5	TRBD2	TRBV7-2	NA	TGTGCCAGCAGCTTAGGGACTAGCGTGGAGACCCAGTACTTC	CASSLGTSVETQYF
TRBJ1-5	NA	TRBV20-1	NA	TGCAGTGCTAGTCGACACGCCGTGAATCAGCCCCAGCATTTT	CSASRHAVNQPQHF
TRBJ1-3	NA	TRBV15	NA	TGTGCCACCAGCAGAGATAGTGGCTCTGGAAACACCATATATTTT	CATSRDSGSGNTIYF
TRBJ2-7	TRBD2	TRBV7-8	NA	TGTGCCAGCAGCTTCGGGACTAGGGCGGGGATTGTCTACGAGCAGTACTTC	CASSFGTRAGIVYEQYF
TRBJ1-1	TRBD1	TRBV7-9	few	TGTGCCAGCAGCCGAGCCCCTGGACAGGCCGGGAACACTGAAGCTTTCTTT	CASSRAPGQAGNTEAFF
TRBJ2-1	TRBD2	TRBV7-9	NA	TGTGCCAGCAGCCGCGGGAGGTTCGATGAGCAGTTCTTC	CASSRGRFDEQFF
TRBJ1-5	NA	TRBV7-6	NA	TGTGCCAGCAGCTTGGGGGGGGTAGGGAATCAGCCCCAGCATTTT	CASSLGGVGNQPQHF
TRBJ2-4	NA	TRBV6-5	NA	TGTGCCAGCAGTTACTCGGAGGGGAACATTCAGTACTTC	CASSYSEGNIQYF
TRBJ1-5	NA	TRBV5-5	NA	TGTGCCAGCAGCTTGGGGGCGTATAGCAATCAGCCCCAGCATTTT	CASSLGAYSNQPQHF
TRBJ2-2	NA	TRBV5-1	NA	TGCGCCAGTTCGAAACCCACGGGAGTGGGTAACACCGGGGAGCTGTTTTTT	CASSKPTGVGNTGELFF
TRBJ2-4	TRBD2	TRBV29-1	NA	TGCAGCGTTGGGACTAGCGGGAACGCTGTTGCCAAAAACATTCAGTACTTC	CSVGTSGNAVAKNIQYF
TRBJ1-5	NA	TRBV7-2	NA	TGTGCCAGCGGGGAGTTCGGGGGGCCCCAGCATTTT	CASGEFGGPQHF
TRBJ2-7	TRBD2	TRBV5-4	NA	TGTGCCAGCAGCTTGAGCGGGGCCTCCTACGAGCAGTACTTC	CASSLSGASYEQYF
TRBJ2-5	NA	TRBV7-2	many	TGTGCCAGCAGCCCAGGGGGGCCCCGGCGAGAGACCCAGTACTTC	CASSPGGPRRETQYF
TRBJ2-1	TRBD1	TRBV9	NA	TGTGCCAGCAGCGCCCGGACAGGGGGATACAATGAGCAGTTCTTC	CASSARTGGYNEQFF
TRBJ2-7	NA	TRBV18	few	TGTGCCAGCTCACAAGGGACATCCGTGGTAGAGCAGTACTTC	CASSQGTSVVEQYF
TRBJ2-7	NA	TRBV7-9	once	TGTGCCAGCAGCTTCGACGGGACTTCCTACGAGCAGTACTTC	CASSFDGTSYEQYF
TRBJ2-7	TRBD1	TRBV11-2	NA	TGTGCCAGCAGCGCGCGGGACAGGGGTGACGAGCAGTACTTC	CASSARDRGDEQYF
TRBJ2-3	NA	TRBV28	NA	TGTGCCAGCAGTCAAACTAGCACAGATACGCAGTATTTT	CASSQTSTDTQYF
TRBJ2-2	TRBD2	TRBV9	NA	TGTGCCAGCGATAAACTAGCGGGAAACACCGGGGAGCTGTTTTTT	CASDKLAGNTGELFF
TRBJ2-1	NA	TRBV7-3	NA	TGTGCCAGCAGCTTAACCGGTACCCCCTACAATGAGCAGTTCTTC	CASSLTGTPYNEQFF
TRBJ1-1	NA	TRBV7-6	NA	TGTGCCAGCAGCTTACGAGGCAGGAACACTGAAGCTTTCTTT	CASSLRGRNTEAFF
TRBJ2-5	NA	TRBV15	once	TGTGCCACCAGTCTTCGGCGGGACCAAGAGACCCAGTACTTC	CATSLRRDQETQYF
TRBJ2-3	NA	TRBV5-1	NA	TGCGCCAGCAGCTTGCAGACAGCAGGTGGCCCAGATACGCAGTATTTT	CASSLQTAGGPDTQYF
TRBJ2-3	TRBD1	TRBV5-1	NA	TGCGCCAGCAGCACGGGACAGTCTAGCACAGATACGCAGTATTTT	CASSTGQSSTDTQYF
TRBJ2-3	TRBD1	TRBV7-2	NA	TGTGCCAGCAGCTCCAGGGACAGGGGGCTATTGAAAGATACGCAGTATTTT	CASSSRDRGLLKDTQYF
TRBJ2-1	TRBD2	TRBV11-2	few	TGTGCCAGCAGCCCCCGGGTGGTTCTAGCGGGAGTAGGGGATGAGCAGTTCTTC	CASSPRVVLAGVGDEQFF
TRBJ2-7	TRBD2	TRBV7-8	NA	TGTGCCAGCAGCTCCGGGACTAGGAGCTCCTACGAGCAGTACTTC	CASSSGTRSSYEQYF
TRBJ2-5	NA	TRBV19	NA	TGTGCCAGTAGTATAGTTGGGGCAGGGGCAGAGACCCAGTACTTC	CASSIVGAGAETQYF
TRBJ2-3	NA	TRBV6-5	NA	TGTGCCTGCGCCGGGGGTACTATTACAGATACGCAGTATTTT	CACAGGTITDTQYF
TRBJ1-5	NA	TRBV6-2/TRBV6-3	NA	TGTGCCAGCAGTTACGGCGGGGGAGGGCAGCCCCAGCATTTT	CASSYGGGGQPQHF
TRBJ2-7	TRBD1	TRBV10-3	once	TGTGCCATCAACAGGGACAGGGAGTACGAGCAGTACTTC	CAINRDREYEQYF
TRBJ2-1	TRBD2	TRBV9	NA	TGTGCCAGCAGCATTGGACTAGCGGTGTACAATGAGCAGTTCTTC	CASSIGLAVYNEQFF
TRBJ1-3	NA	TRBV5-4	NA	TGTGCCAGCAGCTTGGATTCGGCTGGAAACACCATATATTTT	CASSLDSAGNTIYF